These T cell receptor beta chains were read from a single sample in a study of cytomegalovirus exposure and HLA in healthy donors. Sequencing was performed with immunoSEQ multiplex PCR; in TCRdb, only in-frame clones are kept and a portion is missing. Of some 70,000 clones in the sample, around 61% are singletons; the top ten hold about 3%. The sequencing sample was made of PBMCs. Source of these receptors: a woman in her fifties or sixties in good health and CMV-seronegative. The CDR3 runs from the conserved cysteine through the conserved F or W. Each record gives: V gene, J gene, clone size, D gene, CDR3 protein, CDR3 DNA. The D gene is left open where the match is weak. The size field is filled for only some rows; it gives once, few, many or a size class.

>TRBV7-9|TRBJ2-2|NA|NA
CASSPDYFTGELFF
TGTGCCAGCAGCCCGGACTACTTCACCGGGGAGCTGTTTTTT
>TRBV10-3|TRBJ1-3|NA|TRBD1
CAISGPPGQGATMSGNTIYF
TGTGCCATCAGTGGACCCCCGGGACAGGGGGCCACAATGTCTGGAAACACCATATATTTT
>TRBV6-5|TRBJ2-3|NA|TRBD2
CASSYSTSGTPDTQYF
TGTGCCAGCAGTTACTCGACTAGCGGGACACCAGATACGCAGTATTTT
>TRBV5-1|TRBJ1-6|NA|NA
CASSPSEGLNSPLHF
TGCGCCAGCAGCCCCTCGGAGGGGCTAAATTCACCCCTCCACTTT
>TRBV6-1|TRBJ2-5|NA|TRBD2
CASNGLVQETQYF
TGTGCCAGCAACGGACTAGTCCAAGAGACCCAGTACTTC
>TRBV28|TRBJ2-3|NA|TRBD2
CASSPLRGGTQYF
TGTGCCAGCAGCCCCCTCCGCGGGGGGACGCAGTATTTT
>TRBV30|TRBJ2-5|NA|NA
CAWSVGQGGTQYF
TGTGCCTGGAGTGTAGGGCAGGGTGGGACCCAGTACTTC
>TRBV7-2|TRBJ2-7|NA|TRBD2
CASSFGLAGVPYEQYF
TGTGCCAGCAGCTTCGGACTAGCGGGAGTCCCCTACGAGCAGTACTTC
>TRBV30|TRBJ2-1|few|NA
CAWSSTGVGNEQFF
TGTGCCTGGAGCTCGACAGGCGTTGGCAATGAGCAGTTCTTC
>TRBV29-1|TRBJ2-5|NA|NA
CSAPRGETQYF
TGCAGCGCCCCTCGGGGAGAGACCCAGTACTTC
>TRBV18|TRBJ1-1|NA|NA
CASSPGRGAEETEAFF
TGTGCCAGCTCACCCGGGAGGGGGGCAGAGGAAACTGAAGCTTTCTTT
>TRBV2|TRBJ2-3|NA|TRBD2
CASSLAGWDTQYF
TGTGCCAGCAGTCTAGCGGGGTGGGATACGCAGTATTTT
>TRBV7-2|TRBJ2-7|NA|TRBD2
CASSLKSGGAYEQYF
TGTGCCAGCAGCTTAAAGTCGGGAGGGGCCTACGAGCAGTACTTC
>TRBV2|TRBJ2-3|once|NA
CASGLRITDTQYF
TGTGCCAGTGGACTGCGGATCACAGATACGCAGTATTTT
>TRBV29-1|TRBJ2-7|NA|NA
CSVGTTHSGEQYF
TGCAGCGTTGGCACGACCCACTCGGGGGAGCAGTACTTC
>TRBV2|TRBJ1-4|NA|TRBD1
CASSPTTGSEKLFF
TGTGCCAGCAGCCCCACGACAGGGTCTGAAAAACTGTTTTTT
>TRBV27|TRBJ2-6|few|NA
CASSSRDTPWGANVLTF
TGTGCCAGCAGTTCCCGGGACACTCCTTGGGGGGCCAACGTCCTGACTTTC
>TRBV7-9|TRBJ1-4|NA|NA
CASSLGGGDPGKLFF
TGTGCCAGCAGCTTAGGAGGGGGGGATCCGGGAAAACTGTTTTTT
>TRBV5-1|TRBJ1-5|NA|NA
CASSLDRNQPQHF
TGCGCCAGCAGCTTGGACAGGAATCAGCCCCAGCATTTT
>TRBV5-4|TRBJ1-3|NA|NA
CASSSGQPRSGNTIYF
TGTGCCAGCAGCTCAGGACAGCCCCGCTCTGGAAACACCATATATTTT
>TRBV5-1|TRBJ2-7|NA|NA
CASSLGEAIDYEQYF
TGCGCCAGCAGCTTGGGGGAGGCAATCGACTACGAGCAGTACTTC
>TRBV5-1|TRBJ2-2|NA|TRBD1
CASSLFSSPGGAGELFF
TGCGCCAGCAGCTTGTTTTCTTCCCCAGGGGGCGCCGGGGAGCTGTTTTTT
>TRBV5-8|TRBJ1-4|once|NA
CASSLGTESRGEKLFF
TGTGCCAGCAGCTTGGGGACAGAATCCAGAGGTGAAAAACTGTTTTTT
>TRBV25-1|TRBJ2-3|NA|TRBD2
CASSGIAGFSTDTQYF
TGTGCCAGCAGTGGGATAGCGGGGTTTAGCACAGATACGCAGTATTTT
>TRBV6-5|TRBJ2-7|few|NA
CASSNNYEQYF
TGTGCCAGCAGTAACAACTACGAGCAGTACTTC
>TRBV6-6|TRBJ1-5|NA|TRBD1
CASSYSNRGDNQPQHF
TGTGCCAGCAGTTACTCGAACAGGGGTGACAATCAGCCCCAGCATTTT
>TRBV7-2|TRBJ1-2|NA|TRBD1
CASSLTGQGYGYTF
TGTGCCAGCAGCTTAACGGGACAGGGCTATGGCTACACCTTC
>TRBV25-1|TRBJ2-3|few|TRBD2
CASSVAGAADTQYF
TGTGCCAGCAGTGTAGCGGGAGCGGCAGATACGCAGTATTTT
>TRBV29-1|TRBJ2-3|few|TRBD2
CSVAGLAGGDTQYF
TGCAGCGTCGCGGGGCTAGCGGGAGGAGATACGCAGTATTTT
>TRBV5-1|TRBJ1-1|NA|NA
CASSLSYGEGNTEAFF
TGCGCCAGCAGCTTGTCTTACGGAGAGGGGAACACTGAAGCTTTCTTT
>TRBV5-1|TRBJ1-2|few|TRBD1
CASSPGTDTPGYTF
TGCGCCAGCAGTCCCGGGACAGACACGCCCGGCTACACCTTC
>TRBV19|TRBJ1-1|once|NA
CASSIGRLANTEAFF
TGTGCCAGTAGTATTGGCAGACTGGCGAACACTGAAGCTTTCTTT
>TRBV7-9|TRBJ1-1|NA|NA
CASSDTLDSSEAFF
TGTGCCAGCAGCGATACCCTCGACAGCTCTGAAGCTTTCTTT
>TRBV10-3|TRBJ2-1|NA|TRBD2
CAISATSGHYNEQFF
TGTGCCATCAGTGCGACTAGCGGCCACTACAATGAGCAGTTCTTC
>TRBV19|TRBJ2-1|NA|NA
CASKGTPYNEQFF
TGTGCCAGTAAGGGGACTCCTTACAATGAGCAGTTCTTC
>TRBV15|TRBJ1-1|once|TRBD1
CATSRDRVTEAFF
TGTGCCACCAGCAGGGACAGGGTGACTGAAGCTTTCTTT
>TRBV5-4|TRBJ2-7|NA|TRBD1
CASSGKDRAPYEQYF
TGTGCCAGCAGCGGAAAGGACAGGGCCCCCTACGAGCAGTACTTC
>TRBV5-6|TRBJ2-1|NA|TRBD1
CASSPTGTGEQFF
TGTGCCAGCAGCCCGACAGGGACCGGTGAGCAGTTCTTC
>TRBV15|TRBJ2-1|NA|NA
CATGNLALFHNEQFF
TGTGCCACCGGAAATCTAGCGTTATTCCACAATGAGCAGTTCTTC
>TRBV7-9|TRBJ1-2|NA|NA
CASRPRGLYGYTF
TGTGCCAGCAGGCCTAGGGGTCTCTATGGCTACACCTTC
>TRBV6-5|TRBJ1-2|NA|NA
CASSYSRESYGYTF
TGTGCCAGCAGTTACTCGAGGGAGTCCTATGGCTACACCTTC
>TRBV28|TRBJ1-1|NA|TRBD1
CASSRLGQVGTEAFF
TGTGCCAGCAGTCGCTTGGGACAGGTGGGCACTGAAGCTTTCTTT
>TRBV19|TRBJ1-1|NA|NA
CASSSISTGEAFF
TGTGCCAGTAGCAGTATATCGACAGGTGAAGCTTTCTTT
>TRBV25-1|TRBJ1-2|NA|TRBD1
CASSWTGVMDGYTF
TGTGCCAGCAGTTGGACAGGGGTAATGGATGGCTACACCTTC
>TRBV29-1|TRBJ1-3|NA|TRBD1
CSVDRGRAGNTIYF
TGCAGCGTTGACAGGGGGAGAGCTGGAAACACCATATATTTT
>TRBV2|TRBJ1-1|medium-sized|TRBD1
CASRAGGNTEAFF
TGTGCCAGCAGAGCAGGGGGCAACACTGAAGCTTTCTTT
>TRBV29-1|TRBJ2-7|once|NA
CSVGGPPYEQYF
TGCAGCGTGGGAGGACCACCCTACGAGCAGTACTTC
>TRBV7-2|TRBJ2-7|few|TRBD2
CASSPFSGANSYEQYF
TGTGCCAGCAGCCCCTTTAGCGGGGCAAACTCCTACGAGCAGTACTTC
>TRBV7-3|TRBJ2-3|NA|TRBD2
CASSLSRNGRKYF
TGTGCCAGCAGCTTAAGCCGGAACGGGAGGAAATATTTT
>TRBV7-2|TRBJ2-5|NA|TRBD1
CASSLTDRVWETQYF
TGTGCCAGCAGCTTAACGGACAGGGTCTGGGAGACCCAGTACTTC
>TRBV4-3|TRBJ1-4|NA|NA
CASSQDSGGTNEKLFF
TGCGCCAGCAGCCAAGACTCCGGGGGGACTAATGAAAAACTGTTTTTT
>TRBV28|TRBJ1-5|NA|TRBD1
CASSTRQGAIDQPQHF
TGTGCCAGCAGTACGCGACAGGGCGCGATCGATCAGCCCCAGCATTTT
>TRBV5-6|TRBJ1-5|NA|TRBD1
CASTKDRVASAQHF
TGTGCCAGCACCAAAGACAGGGTAGCGTCGGCCCAGCATTTT
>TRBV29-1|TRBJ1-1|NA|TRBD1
CSVLGMGQLNTEAFF
TGCAGCGTCTTGGGGATGGGACAGTTGAACACTGAAGCTTTCTTT
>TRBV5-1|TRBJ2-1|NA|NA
CASSLEGPEQFF
TGCGCCAGCAGCTTGGAGGGGCCTGAGCAGTTCTTC
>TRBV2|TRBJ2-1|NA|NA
CASSDWPYEQFF
TGTGCCAGCAGTGATTGGCCCTATGAGCAGTTCTTC
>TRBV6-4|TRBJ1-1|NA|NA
CASSESPNTEAFF
TGTGCCAGCAGTGAGAGTCCGAACACTGAAGCTTTCTTT
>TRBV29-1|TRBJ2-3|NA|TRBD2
CSVEATSADTQYF
TGCAGCGTTGAAGCCACTAGCGCAGATACGCAGTATTTT
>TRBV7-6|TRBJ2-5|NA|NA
CASSLVSLAQETQYF
TGTGCCAGCAGCTTAGTGTCCCTTGCGCAAGAGACCCAGTACTTC
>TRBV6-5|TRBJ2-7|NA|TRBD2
CASNPLAGAYEQYF
TGTGCCAGCAACCCACTAGCGGGGGCCTACGAGCAGTACTTC